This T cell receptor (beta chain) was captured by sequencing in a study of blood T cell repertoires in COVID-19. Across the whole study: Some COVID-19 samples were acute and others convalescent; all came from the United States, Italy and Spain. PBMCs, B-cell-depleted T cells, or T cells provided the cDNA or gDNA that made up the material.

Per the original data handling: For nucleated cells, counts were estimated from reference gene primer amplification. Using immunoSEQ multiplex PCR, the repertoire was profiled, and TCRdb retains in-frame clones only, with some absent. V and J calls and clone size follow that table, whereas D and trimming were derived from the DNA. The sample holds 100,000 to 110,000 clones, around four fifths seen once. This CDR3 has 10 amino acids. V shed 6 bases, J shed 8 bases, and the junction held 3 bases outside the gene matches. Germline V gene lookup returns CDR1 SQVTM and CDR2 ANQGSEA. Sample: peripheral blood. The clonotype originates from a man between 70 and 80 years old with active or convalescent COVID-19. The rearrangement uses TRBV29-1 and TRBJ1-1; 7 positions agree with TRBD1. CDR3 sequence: CSVGQTEAFF. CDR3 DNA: TGCAGCGTGGGACAGACCGAAGCTTTCTTT.